Listed below are T cell receptor beta chains from one sample, sequenced in a study of cytomegalovirus exposure and HLA in healthy donors. Clones were sequenced by immunoSEQ multiplex PCR, and TCRdb holds only the in-frame ones, with some missing. The sample contains tens of thousands of clones, roughly 74% of which appear only once. The sequencing input was PBMCs. These receptors were collected from a man aged 40-49 years in good health and CMV-seronegative. Both conserved end residues are part of each CDR3. The D gene is left open where the match is weak. Not all rows give a size; the values are once, few, many and, for expanded clones, a class.

TRBJ2-2,16,TRBD1,TRBV27,few,CASRETGVTNTGELFF,TGTGCCAGCAGGGAGACAGGGGTCACGAACACCGGGGAGCTGTTTTTT
TRBJ2-1,14,-,TRBV5-6,-,CASSLGGGRGEQFF,TGTGCCAGCAGCTTGGGAGGCGGGCGCGGGGAGCAGTTCTTC
TRBJ2-6,16,-,TRBV5-6,-,CASSPLAVSGANVLTF,TGTGCCAGCAGTCCATTGGCCGTCTCTGGGGCCAACGTCCTGACTTTC
TRBJ1-1,14,-,TRBV7-9,-,CASIGQRTNTEAFF,TGTGCCAGCATCGGACAGAGGACTAACACTGAAGCTTTCTTT
TRBJ1-1,13,-,TRBV28,-,CASSLYLQVEAFF,TGTGCCAGCAGTTTATACCTTCAGGTTGAAGCTTTCTTT
TRBJ1-4,13,-,TRBV6-1,many,CASQNTLWEKLFF,TGTGCCAGCCAGAACACCCTTTGGGAAAAACTGTTTTTT
TRBJ2-7,15,TRBD1,TRBV5-1,-,CASSNPTGAGYEQYF,TGCGCCAGCAGCAACCCCACAGGGGCGGGCTACGAGCAGTACTTC
TRBJ2-7,15,-,TRBV28,-,CASSLPTDFSYEQYF,TGTGCCAGCAGTTTACCCACCGACTTCTCCTACGAGCAGTACTTC
TRBJ1-1,14,TRBD1,TRBV6-5,-,CASTRQGGNTEAFF,TGTGCCAGCACCAGACAGGGAGGAAACACTGAAGCTTTCTTT
TRBJ1-2,15,-,TRBV9,-,CASSDTRQAGYGYTF,TGTGCCAGCAGCGATACCCGACAGGCTGGCTATGGCTACACCTTC
TRBJ1-1,15,TRBD1,TRBV30,-,CAGFGADRVGTEAFF,TGTGCCGGATTTGGCGCGGACAGGGTTGGGACTGAAGCTTTCTTT
TRBJ1-2,15,TRBD1,TRBV6-5,few,CASSASGQGAAGYTF,TGTGCCAGCAGTGCCAGCGGACAGGGGGCCGCAGGCTACACCTTC
TRBJ2-1,15,-,TRBV29-1,-,CSVAPTRGAGSEQFF,TGCAGCGTGGCTCCAACCCGGGGGGCAGGGAGTGAGCAGTTCTTC
TRBJ1-4,17,-,TRBV27,-,CASSRSLQGFTNEKLFF,TGTGCCAGCAGTCGATCCCTGCAGGGGTTTACTAATGAAAAACTGTTTTTT
TRBJ2-3,15,TRBD2,TRBV6-5,few,CASSQLAGVTDTQYF,TGTGCCAGCAGCCAACTAGCGGGGGTCACAGATACGCAGTATTTT
TRBJ2-5,16,-,TRBV7-9,-,CASSPLGAGLGRTQYF,TGTGCCAGCAGCCCCCTCGGGGCGGGGCTAGGTCGGACCCAGTACTTC
TRBJ1-1,14,-,TRBV19,-,CASSIYSAEVEAFF,TGTGCCAGTAGTATCTACAGTGCCGAAGTGGAAGCTTTCTTT
TRBJ1-6,16,TRBD1,TRBV5-4,-,CASSSRQGGANSPLHF,TGTGCCAGCAGCTCCCGACAGGGAGGCGCGAATTCACCCCTCCACTTT
TRBJ2-2,15,TRBD1,TRBV5-1,-,CASSFGQGNTGELFF,TGCGCCAGCAGCTTTGGACAGGGTAACACCGGGGAGCTGTTTTTT
TRBJ1-4,14,TRBD1,TRBV7-9,-,CASRGQGGDEKLFF,TGTGCCAGCCGGGGACAGGGAGGAGACGAAAAACTGTTTTTT
TRBJ1-6,15,-,TRBV7-2,-,CASSLNKAVNSPLHF,TGTGCCAGCAGCCTTAACAAGGCGGTTAATTCACCCCTCCACTTT
TRBJ2-5,15,TRBD2,TRBV5-6,-,CASSLGAGPGETQYF,TGTGCCAGCAGCTTGGGAGCGGGGCCTGGGGAGACCCAGTACTTC
TRBJ2-2,13,-,TRBV6-1,few,CASSGQYTGELFF,TGTGCCAGCAGTGGCCAGTACACCGGGGAGCTGTTTTTT
TRBJ1-4,16,TRBD1,TRBV6-5,few,CASSYSAGGTNEKLFF,TGTGCCAGCAGTTACTCGGCAGGGGGCACTAATGAAAAACTGTTTTTT
TRBJ2-1,17,TRBD2,TRBV5-5,-,CASSPWGIAGGYNEQFF,TGTGCCAGCAGCCCTTGGGGTATAGCGGGGGGGTACAATGAGCAGTTCTTC
TRBJ1-1,13,-,TRBV5-8,-,CASSQAGYTEAFF,TGTGCCAGCAGTCAAGCAGGATACACTGAAGCTTTCTTT
TRBJ2-3,15,TRBD1,TRBV5-1,-,CASTSGTGGTDTQYF,TGCGCCAGCACCTCCGGGACAGGGGGCACAGATACGCAGTATTTT
TRBJ1-4,16,-,TRBV18,few,CASSPSGGQINEKLFF,TGTGCCAGCTCACCGTCGGGCGGACAGATAAATGAAAAACTGTTTTTT
TRBJ1-2,13,TRBD1,TRBV28,once,CASITGGNYGYTF,TGTGCCAGCATAACAGGGGGCAACTATGGCTACACCTTC
TRBJ1-1,12,-,TRBV6-1,few,CASSVQGTEAFF,TGTGCCAGCAGTGTGCAGGGAACTGAAGCTTTCTTT
TRBJ2-3,14,TRBD2,TRBV6-1,-,CASRAGESTDTQYF,TGTGCCAGCCGTGCGGGAGAGAGCACAGATACGCAGTATTTT
TRBJ1-1,14,TRBD1,TRBV6-5,-,CASSTGGLYTEAFF,TGTGCCAGCAGTACAGGGGGGTTGTACACTGAAGCTTTCTTT
TRBJ2-7,15,-,TRBV15,-,CATQSWGLSSYEQYF,TGTGCCACTCAAAGTTGGGGGCTAAGCTCCTACGAGCAGTACTTC
TRBJ2-5,12,-,TRBV19,-,CASSRGQETQYF,TGTGCCAGTAGTAGAGGTCAAGAGACCCAGTACTTC
TRBJ1-4,14,-,TRBV15,few,CATSRVPQTEKLFF,TGTGCCACCAGCAGAGTGCCACAAACCGAAAAACTGTTTTTT
TRBJ1-4,15,-,TRBV2,-,CASSPSTATNEKLFF,TGTGCCAGCAGTCCATCGACAGCAACTAATGAAAAACTGTTTTTT
TRBJ2-1,15,-,TRBV5-1,-,CASSSSGTPGNEQFF,TGCGCCAGCAGCTCCAGTGGGACTCCTGGCAATGAGCAGTTCTTC
TRBJ2-2,13,-,TRBV2,-,CASSEGGTGELFF,TGTGCCAGCAGTGAAGGCGGGACCGGGGAGCTGTTTTTT
TRBJ2-3,12,TRBD1,TRBV30,-,CAWSGGTATQYF,TGTGCCTGGAGTGGTGGGACAGCTACGCAGTATTTT
TRBJ2-7,15,-,TRBV9,-,CASSATGTLNYEQYF,TGTGCCAGCAGCGCGACCGGGACTTTGAACTACGAGCAGTACTTC
TRBJ1-4,15,TRBD1,TRBV19,-,CATRLMDRGRGKLFF,TGTGCCACCCGTCTGATGGACAGGGGGCGTGGAAAACTGTTTTTT
TRBJ2-2,16,-,TRBV4-1,-,CASSFRDFANTGELFF,TGCGCCAGCAGCTTCCGGGACTTCGCGAACACCGGGGAGCTGTTTTTT
TRBJ2-7,15,-,TRBV6-1,-,CASRIQLTSLYEQYF,TGTGCCAGCAGGATCCAGCTTACTAGTCTGTACGAGCAGTACTTC
TRBJ1-3,14,-,TRBV5-6,few,CAMARRGSGNTIYF,TGTGCCATGGCCAGGCGGGGCTCTGGAAACACCATATATTTT